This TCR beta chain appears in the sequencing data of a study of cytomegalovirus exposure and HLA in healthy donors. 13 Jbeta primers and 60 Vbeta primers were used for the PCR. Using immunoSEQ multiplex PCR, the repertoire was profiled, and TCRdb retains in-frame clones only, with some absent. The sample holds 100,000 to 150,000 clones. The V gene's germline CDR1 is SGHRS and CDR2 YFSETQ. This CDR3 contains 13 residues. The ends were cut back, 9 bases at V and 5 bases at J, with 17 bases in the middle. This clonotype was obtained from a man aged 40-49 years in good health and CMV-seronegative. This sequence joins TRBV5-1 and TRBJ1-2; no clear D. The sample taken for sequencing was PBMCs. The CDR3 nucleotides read TGCGCCACAAATTCAGGCAGTGGGTATGGCTACACCTTC. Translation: CATNSGSGYGYTF.